This T cell receptor (beta chain) was captured by sequencing in a study of CD8+ T cells in alopecia areata (dated by TCRdb to the late 2010s). Broadly, across the study: High-throughput TCRbeta sequencing was used to examine T cell clonal expansion in alopecia areata in both the C3H/HeJ mouse model and human patients. In humans, TCRbeta sequencing was performed on scalp tissue and on sorted CD4+ and CD8+ peripheral blood T cells from healthy controls and from patients with patchy or totalis/universalis alopecia areata. Clonality in the scalp was compared among normal scalp (n=4), patchy alopecia areata scalp (n=8), and alopecia totalis/universalis scalp (n=8). RNA was obtained with the PAXgene miRNA kit for fixed scalp, the miRNeasy kit for PBMCs, and the RNeasy kit for mouse skin. TCRbeta CDR3 regions were amplified by immunoSEQ multiplex PCR using 35 Vbeta forward and 13 Jbeta reverse primers. Results and caveats for the whole study, not just this receptor: Scalp TCR repertoire analysis is complicated because resident alphabeta T cells in normal human skin are also sequenced, whereas mouse skin is dominated by gammadelta T cells. TCR sequences shared between patients were less clear than in mice, possibly partly because of HLA diversity in the patient population. Compared with normal scalp, lesional scalp, particularly in alopecia totalis/universalis, had higher clonality and more expanded CD8+ clones, which suggests antigenic drive.

About this clone itself: The target of this receptor is not known. Qualities for individual bases were not recorded, and no much larger clone is one base off.

PBMCs were separated by density centrifugation and stained for CD3, CD4 and CD8, after which CD4+ and CD8+ T cells were sorted on a FACSAria. Scalp biopsies and blood samples were obtained from unaffected controls. The library was built by means of the immunoSEQ multiplex PCR assay. RNA was extracted from all samples and reverse transcribed into cDNA, which served as template for TCR sequencing. SuperScript III was used for first-strand cDNA synthesis, primed with a 2:1 mix of oligo-dT and random hexamers. Amplification bias was assessed with a synthetic immune receptor repertoire, and residual bias was removed computationally. In the authors' own workflow: After raw reads were preprocessed to remove errors, the CDR3 was defined following IMGT conventions as running from the conserved cysteine to phenylalanine. Clonality was computed by normalizing Shannon entropy by log2 of the number of productive unique TCRs and subtracting the result from 1. Scalp TCRbeta sequences were cross-referenced with sorted blood CD4 and CD8 repertoires so that the CD4 or CD8 identity of scalp clones could be inferred. TCRdb carries this immuneACCESS record with in-frame sequences only. Its versions omit some clonotypes, under half of them owing to an unresolved V gene in the studies checked, with the rest unexplained. V, J and clone size are those of that table, while D and trimming were read from the DNA. The sample yields approximately 99,000 clones; 45% to 70% were counted once. 20% to 25% of the sample is held by the ten biggest clonotypes.

Trimming removed 1 base from V and 6 bases from J, leaving 10 bases between the germline ends. CDR1 and CDR2 are drawn from the germline V gene: MGHDK, SYGVNS. The CDR3 goes from the cysteine to the phenylalanine over 15 residues. Of all the DNA, just the CDR3 is kept, 45 bases in frame from base 1. Recombination joined TRBV25-1 with TRBJ1-6; a confident D gene designation cannot be given. The sequence was obtained from a human donor in good health. Sequencing input: CD8+ T cells sorted from blood. The CDR3 protein: CASSESRILNSPLHF. The DNA sequence is TGTGCCAGCAGTGAATCACGGATCCTTAATTCACCCCTCCACTTT. With all but the CDR3 taken from the reference TRBV25-1 and TRBJ1-6 genes, the full variable domain is: EADIYQTPRYLVIGTGKKITLECSQTMGHDKMYWYQQDPGMELHLIHYSYGVNSTEKGDLSSESTVSRIRTEHFPLTLESARPSHTSQYLCASSESRILNSPLHFGNGTRLTVT.